The rows below give T cell receptor beta chains drawn from one sample of a study of neurological immune-mediated disorders. TCRdb itself ran the 5' RACE reads through MiXCR, one entry per CDR3 protein. The top ten hold around 5.8% of the sample, which has fewer than 85,000 distinct CDR3 sequences, under 4.5% seen once. The sequenced sample consisted of PBMCs. The receptor set was obtained from a woman in her fifties or sixties with multiple sclerosis. CDR3s include the opening cysteine and the closing phenylalanine or tryptophan. A D gene is named only where the DNA matches it firmly. Clone size reads once, few, many, or a class if the clone is expanded.

J | D | V | size | DNA | CDR3
TRBJ2-5 | . | TRBV2 | many | TGTGCCAGCAGCCCGAAGACCCAGTACTTC | CASSPKTQYF
TRBJ2-3 | . | TRBV5-1 | many | TGCGCCAGCAGCTTGGTTGACACTAGCACAGATACGCAGTATTTT | CASSLVDTSTDTQYF
TRBJ2-7 | TRBD2 | TRBV3-1 | many | TGTGCCAGCACTAGGACTAGCGGGGGGCAGAACTACGAGCAGTACTTC | CASTRTSGGQNYEQYF
TRBJ2-1 | TRBD2 | TRBV5-1 | many | TGCGCCAGCAGCGCCGGGACTAGCGGCGCCTACAATGAGCAGTTCTTC | CASSAGTSGAYNEQFF
TRBJ1-6 | . | TRBV20-1 | many | TGCAGTGCTAGAAAACTGGGGGGCGACTCCTATAATTCACCCCTCCACTTT | CSARKLGGDSYNSPLHF
TRBJ1-2 | . | TRBV20-1 | many | TGCAGTGCTAGTAAAGGGACCGGCTACACCTTC | CSASKGTGYTF
TRBJ2-3 | . | TRBV10-3 | many | TGTGCCATCAGTGGGTTCAGTCGAGCGGAGTCCACAGATACGCAGTATTTT | CAISGFSRAESTDTQYF
TRBJ1-6 | TRBD1 | TRBV6-5 | many | TGTGCCAGCTGTCAGGGGGCCAATAATTCACCCCTCCACTTT | CASCQGANNSPLHF
TRBJ1-1 | . | TRBV20-1 | many | TGCAGTGCAACCCCCGGGGCCAGCGGCGCTGAAGCTTTCTTT | CSATPGASGAEAFF
TRBJ2-7 | TRBD1 | TRBV24-1 | many | TGTGCCACCAGTGATACCGGGACAGGGGGATTAGAGCAGTACTTC | CATSDTGTGGLEQYF
TRBJ2-3 | . | TRBV24-1 | many | TGTGCCACCAGTGATTTGGCCGAGATGGGGACAGATACGCAGTATTTT | CATSDLAEMGTDTQYF
TRBJ1-2 | . | TRBV20-1 | many | TGCAGTGCTAGAGATCCGGGGGTTTCTAACTATGGCTACACCTTC | CSARDPGVSNYGYTF
TRBJ2-2 | TRBD2 | TRBV5-5 | many | TGTGCCAGCAGCCAACAGGCCGGGGGGGACACCGGGGAGCTGTTTTTT | CASSQQAGGDTGELFF
TRBJ1-5 | TRBD1 | TRBV2 | many | TGTGCCAGCAGCGCAGGACAGGCCGGGCAGCCCCAGCATTTT | CASSAGQAGQPQHF
TRBJ1-2 | . | TRBV3-1 | many | TGTGCCAGCAGCACACGCGGGGGACCCTATGGCTACACCTTC | CASSTRGGPYGYTF
TRBJ1-4 | . | TRBV5-1 | many | TGCGCCAGCAGCTTGTCGCAAGGGAATAGACTGTTTTTT | CASSLSQGNRLFF
TRBJ2-4 | . | TRBV5-1 | many | TGCGCCAGCAGCCCTCGGACCCCCGGCGAGTTAGCCAAAAACATTCAGTACTTC | CASSPRTPGELAKNIQYF
TRBJ1-2 | . | TRBV20-1 | many | TGCAGTGCTAGTTCGGTTAATTACTATGGCTACACCTTC | CSASSVNYYGYTF
TRBJ2-1 | . | TRBV9 | many | TGTGCCAGCAGCGGCAATGAGCAGTTCTTC | CASSGNEQFF
TRBJ2-5 | . | TRBV7-6 | many | TGTGCCAGCAGCCAAGAGGCACGCAGCACTGCCACCCAGTACTTC | CASSQEARSTATQYF
TRBJ2-2 | . | TRBV29-1 | many | TGCAGCGTTGGAGCGTCGGAAGTCACCGGGGAGCTGTTTTTT | CSVGASEVTGELFF
TRBJ2-3 | . | TRBV4-1 | many | TGCGCCAGCAGCCCGACAGAGGAGACCTTCGGCACAGATACGCAGTATTTT | CASSPTEETFGTDTQYF
TRBJ2-5 | . | TRBV5-1 | many | TGCGCCAGCAGCTTGGCCGGGGGAAGCGAGACCCAGTACTTC | CASSLAGGSETQYF
TRBJ2-2 | TRBD2 | TRBV14 | many | TGTGCCAGCAGCCAAGTTCCGGCGGGGGGGTATCGCACCGGGGAGCTGTTTTTT | CASSQVPAGGYRTGELFF
TRBJ2-5 | . | TRBV10-3 | many | TGTGCCATCAGTCAACAAGAGACCCAGTACTTC | CAISQQETQYF
TRBJ2-7 | TRBD1 | TRBV9 | many | TGTGCCAGCAGCCCCGGACAGGGGGCGGGCGAGCAGTACTTC | CASSPGQGAGEQYF
TRBJ1-1 | TRBD1 | TRBV7-2 | many | TGTGCCAGCAGCCCAGGGGGTATCGGAAATGAAGCTTTCTTT | CASSPGGIGNEAFF
TRBJ1-1 | . | TRBV11-2 | many | TGTGCCAGCAGCTTAGGGGGCTTTCTAAACACTGAAGCTTTCTTT | CASSLGGFLNTEAFF
TRBJ2-7 | TRBD2 | TRBV4-1 | many | TGCGCCAGCAGCCAAGACTTCGGCGGGGGGGTTAACGAGCAGTACTTC | CASSQDFGGGVNEQYF
TRBJ1-2 | . | TRBV2 | many | TGTGCCCTCCGGTCAGGGAACTATGGCTACACCTTC | CALRSGNYGYTF
TRBJ2-7 | . | TRBV13 | many | TGTGCCAGCAGCTTATTTTCAACCTACGAGCAGTACTTC | CASSLFSTYEQYF
TRBJ2-7 | . | TRBV6-5 | many | TGTGCCAGCAGTTACTCAAAACAGTACCACGAGCAGTACTTC | CASSYSKQYHEQYF
TRBJ1-2 | . | TRBV20-1 | many | TGCAGTGCCAGGAGGGAGCCCGGTAGCTATGGCTACACCTTC | CSARREPGSYGYTF
TRBJ1-2 | . | TRBV13 | few | TGTGCCAGCAGCGACAGTTTCTCTAACTATGGCTACACCTTC | CASSDSFSNYGYTF
TRBJ1-5 | . | TRBV6-5 | many | TGTGCCAGCAGTTACGCGGGGGTCCAAGGGCAGCCCCAGCATTTT | CASSYAGVQGQPQHF
TRBJ1-2 | . | TRBV29-1 | many | TGCAGCGGGAGCGACACCTATGGCTACACCTTC | CSGSDTYGYTF
TRBJ1-2 | . | TRBV20-1 | many | TGCAGTGCTAGTGGCTACACCTTC | CSASGYTF
TRBJ1-4 | . | TRBV7-2 | medium-sized | TGTGCCAGCAGCTCACAAAGGACGGGAACTAATGAAAAACTGTTTTTT | CASSSQRTGTNEKLFF
TRBJ2-1 | TRBD2 | TRBV29-1 | many | TGCAGCGTTGAAAATGCGGGGGGGCGCAATGAGCAGTTCTTC | CSVENAGGRNEQFF
TRBJ1-5 | TRBD1 | TRBV6-6 | many | TGTGCCAGCAAACCACAGGGGAGGCCCCAGCATTTT | CASKPQGRPQHF
TRBJ2-7 | TRBD1 | TRBV6-5 | many | TGTGCCAGCAGTACCCGGGGACAGGGGGCGCGAGAGCAGTACTTC | CASSTRGQGAREQYF
TRBJ2-7 | . | TRBV7-2 | many | TGTGCCAGCAGCATAATCAGGGCCGACGAGCAGTACTTC | CASSIIRADEQYF
TRBJ1-5 | . | TRBV4-1 | many | TGCGCCAGCAGCCAAGATCAGGCGAATCAGCCCCAGCATTTT | CASSQDQANQPQHF
TRBJ2-3 | TRBD2 | TRBV5-6 | many | TGTGCCAGCAGCTCCATCCTTCTAGCGGGAAGCACAGATACGCAGTATTTT | CASSSILLAGSTDTQYF
TRBJ2-5 | TRBD1 | TRBV20-1 | many | TGCAGTGCTGGGGACAGGGGAGAGACCCAGTACTTC | CSAGDRGETQYF
TRBJ2-5 | . | TRBV3-1 | many | TGTGCCAGCAGCTTTCGGATCGGGAAACAAGAGACCCAGTACTTC | CASSFRIGKQETQYF
TRBJ2-7 | . | TRBV28 | many | TGTGCCAGCAGCCCGGGACGTAATCCCGAGCAGTACTTC | CASSPGRNPEQYF